This TCR beta chain was documented in a study of post-analysis software for immune sequencing data. About the research overall: Relapsing-remitting, secondary progressive and progressive-relapsing forms made up the multiple sclerosis disease courses.

The TCR beta cDNA libraries carried unique molecular identifiers. There were about 0.85 to 10 million T cells, and about 500,000 cDNA molecules came from them. TCRdb called the PCR reads again in MiXCR, with one record for every CDR3 protein. This repertoire shows approximately 630,000 distinct CDR3 sequences, more than 50% found once; its top ten account for 10% to 12%. Study observations and caveats: With TRBV5-6, TRBV5-1 and TRBV20-1 included, 5 or 6 TRBV segments were more frequent in patients than in controls. Controls' normalized Chao1 diversity significantly exceeded that of multiple sclerosis patients. With F measure, samples from one preparation batch clustered together strongly.

Concerning this clonotype itself: Its antigen is unidentified.

Per germline, CDR1 SEHNR and CDR2 FQNEAQ (reference sequence). This CDR3 region has 17 residues. Trimming cost V 5 bases and J 5 bases; bases outside gene matches: 14. The sequence was collected from a girl aged 2-15 years with multiple sclerosis. Source material: blood. The genes are TRBV7-9 and TRBJ2-1, with 8 positions matching TRBD1. The CDR3 bases are TGTGCCAGCAGCCCATGGACAGGGCCAGGGAGTGACAATGAGCAGTTCTTC. This gives the protein CASSPWTGPGSDNEQFF.